The 26 T cell receptor beta chains reported below all come from one sample, sequenced in a study of CD8 T cells in ankylosing spondylitis. TCRdb passed the 5' RACE reads through MiXCR, listing each CDR3 protein once. The sample shows 200,000 to 300,000 distinct CDR3 sequences, 10% to 13% of them seen only once. What was sequenced was blood, either unsorted or a sorted T cell fraction (not recorded which). The receptor source for this set is a male donor with ankylosing spondylitis or in good health (not recorded which).

The chain links TRBV4-1 to TRBJ1-5; TRBD1 matches at 8 bases. Germline trimming cut 0 bases from V and 4 bases from J; bases unmatched to any gene: 11. This CDR3 contains 18 residues. Germline CDR1 MGHRA, CDR2 YSYEKL. The CDR3 region is CASSQDQPATGVNQPQHF. The CDR3 coding sequence is TGCGCCAGCAGCCAAGATCAGCCGGCGACAGGGGTAAATCAGCCCCAGCATTTT.

The genes are TRBV19 and TRBJ2-1; the D is unclear. The CDR3 extends over 14 amino acids. Per germline, CDR1 LNHDA and CDR2 SQIVND (reference sequence). With 2 bases removed from V and 5 bases from J, the gap between germline ends came to 10 bases. The CDR3 is CASSIKGRDNEQFF. CDR3 coding DNA: TGTGCCAGTAGTATAAAAGGGCGTGACAATGAGCAGTTCTTC. Using reference TRBV19 and TRBJ2-1 for the parts outside the CDR3, the full variable domain is DGGITQSPKYLFRKEGQNVTLSCEQNLNHDAMYWYRQDPGQGLRLIYYSQIVNDFQKGDIAEGYSVSREKKESFPLTVTSAQKNPTAFYLCASSIKGRDNEQFFGPGTRLTVL.

This clonotype was counted at least ten times. The chain is built from TRBV29-1 and TRBJ1-1; D gene uncertain. Germline CDR1 reads SQVTM; CDR2 reads ANQGSEA. The CDR3 covers 14 residues. The V and J ends lost 4 bases and 0 bases respectively, with 12 bases between them. The CDR3 region has the DNA TGCAGCGTTGGGGGAGGAGGATTGAACACTGAAGCTTTCTTT. This translates into CSVGGGGLNTEAFF.

There are many counts of this clonotype. V is TRBV5-1 and J is TRBJ2-3; the match to TRBD2 covers 9 bases. Germline V gives CDR1 SGHRS, CDR2 YFSETQ. The CDR3 totals 15 residues. Trimming removed 4 bases from V and 8 bases from J; junction bases left unmatched: 11. As DNA, the CDR3 is TGCGCCAGCAGCCCTGGCGGGGGGGCTCAAGTTACGCAGTATTTT. Encoded protein: CASSPGGGAQVTQYF.

This clonotype occurred many times. This chain joins TRBV7-9 and TRBJ2-7; 8 nucleotides match TRBD1. Germline loops: CDR1 SEHNR, CDR2 FQNEAQ (reference sequence). The CDR3 loop spans 15 amino acids. J lost 6 bases, V lost 1 base, and 8 bases had no gene match. As DNA, the CDR3 is TGTGCCAGCAGCTTAGGGACAGGGCCCCCCCTCGAGCAGTACTTC. Translation gives CASSLGTGPPLEQYF.

This clonotype was seen ten or more times. The chain joins TRBV20-1 to TRBJ2-2; TRBD1 or TRBD2 may be the D gene (5 bases each). Per germline, CDR1 DFQATT and CDR2 SNEGSKA (reference sequence). The CDR3 has 14 residues. V was pared by 1 base and J by 4 bases, with 10 bases between. The CDR3 reads CSARGGVSTGELFF. The CDR3 region has the DNA TGCAGTGCTAGAGGAGGGGTTAGCACCGGGGAGCTGTTTTTT.

This clonotype was seen repeatedly, ten times or more. The chain is built from TRBV12-3 or TRBV12-4 and TRBJ2-7, with 7 bases that match TRBD2. The ends lost 6 bases at V and 6 bases at J; junction bases unmatched: 11. This CDR3 is 14 amino acids long. CDR3 region: CASSLGGFRGEQYF. The CDR3 DNA follows: TGTGCCAGCAGCCTGGGGGGGTTTCGCGGCGAGCAGTACTTC.

This sequence joins TRBV11-2 and TRBJ2-3, with a tentative D call TRBD1 (5 bases). There are 18 residues in the CDR3. The germline gives CDR1 SGHAT, CDR2 FQNNGV. Between the trimmed V and J ends, which lost 0 bases and 7 bases, there was a span of 23 bases. The CDR3 protein is CASSLEGRRVSEINTQYF. The CDR3 bases are TGTGCCAGCAGCTTAGAGGGTCGCAGGGTTTCGGAAATAAATACGCAGTATTTT.

This clonotype was observed at least ten times. This rearrangement joins TRBV12-3 or TRBV12-4 to TRBJ1-1; the match to TRBD1 covers 9 bases. CDR3 length: 16 residues. V was pared by 3 bases and J by 3 bases, with 8 bases of the junction left unmatched. CDR3 sequence reads: CASSFSQGAGDTEAFF. The CDR3 DNA follows: TGTGCCAGCAGTTTTTCACAGGGGGCGGGAGACACTGAAGCTTTCTTT.

This clonotype was counted many times. The chain joins TRBV27 to TRBJ1-4; the match to TRBD1 covers 7 bases. V trimming: 6 bases; J trimming: 5 bases; junction bases outside the gene matches: 9. Germline V lookup: CDR1 MNHEY, CDR2 SMNVEV (reference sequence). The length of the CDR3 is 15 residues. CDR3 sequence (DNA): TGTGCCAGCAGCATCGACAGGGTCGGCAATGAAAAACTGTTTTTT. It codes for CASSIDRVGNEKLFF.

This clonotype was counted ten times or more. J is TRBJ2-3 and V is TRBV10-3, with 9 nucleotides matching TRBD2. Germline trimming cut 3 bases from V and 7 bases from J; bases unmatched to any gene: 11. From germline, CDR1 is ENHRY and CDR2 SYGVKD. The CDR3 is made up of 16 amino acids. The CDR3: CAISDGTSPPLNTQYF. CDR3 DNA sequence: TGTGCCATCAGTGACGGGACTAGCCCTCCGTTGAATACGCAGTATTTT.

In this sample, this clonotype turned up many times. The chain carries TRBV7-2 and TRBJ2-7; the D gene is possibly TRBD2 (6 bases). The V end lost 3 bases, the J end lost 0 bases, and 12 bases lay between the germline ends. Germline lookup yields CDR1 SGHTA and CDR2 FQGNSA. The CDR3 spans 15 residues. This chain's CDR3 is CASSLGLGSSYEQYF. CDR3 sequence (DNA): TGTGCCAGCAGCTTGGGGCTCGGGAGCTCCTACGAGCAGTACTTC.

The sample holds many counts of this clonotype. V gene TRBV5-5 combines with J gene TRBJ2-4; TRBD1 aligns across 8 bases. Per the germline V gene, CDR1 is SGHKS and CDR2 is YYEKEE (reference sequence). Trimming took 4 bases from V and 6 from J; bases not matched to a gene: 9. CDR3 length: 15 residues. The CDR3 nucleotides are TGTGCCAGCAGCCAAGACAGGGGTGGGACAAACATTCAGTACTTC. It yields the protein CASSQDRGGTNIQYF. Filled out from reference TRBV5-5 and TRBJ2-4, the complete variable domain reads DAGVTQSPTHLIKTRGQQVTLRCSPISGHKSVSWYQQVLGQGPQFIFQYYEKEERGRGNFPDRFSARQFPNYSSELNVNALLLGDSALYLCASSQDRGGTNIQYFGAGTRLSVL.

This clonotype was seen repeatedly, ten times or more. This rearrangement joins TRBV6-5 to TRBJ2-1; 13 nucleotides line up with TRBD2. The CDR3 totals 16 residues. The V gene end was trimmed by 4 bases and the J gene end by 0 bases; junction bases not matched to a gene: 0. The V gene's germline CDR1 is MNHEY and CDR2 SVGAGI. This chain's CDR3 is CASSWTSGSSYNEQFF. CDR3 in DNA: TGTGCCAGCAGTTGGACTAGCGGGAGCTCCTACAATGAGCAGTTCTTC.

In this sample, this clonotype turned up many times. The gene calls are TRBV20-1 and TRBJ2-3, with a tentative D call TRBD2 (5 bases). Germline V gene data show CDR1 as DFQATT and CDR2 as SNEGSKA (reference sequence). The CDR3 is 15 residues long. V lost 6 bases to trimming and J lost 0 bases, with 16 bases between them. CDR3 region: CSAASRRVSTDTQYF. CDR3 DNA sequence: TGCAGTGCAGCTAGCAGACGCGTAAGCACAGATACGCAGTATTTT.

This clonotype was picked up many times. J is TRBJ1-1 and V is TRBV29-1, with D possibly being TRBD1 (6 bases). The CDR3 is 15 amino acids. The germline CDR1 and CDR2 sequences are SQVTM and ANQGSEA. The ends were cut back, 0 bases at V and 2 bases at J, with 13 bases in the middle. The CDR3 DNA reads TGCAGCGTTGAAGATCTTGGGGGCAGAAACACTGAAGCTTTCTTT. Translating gives CSVEDLGGRNTEAFF.

The chain uses TRBV6-1 and TRBJ1-2; 7 bases align to TRBD1. V shed 7 bases, J shed 4 bases, and the junction held 9 bases outside the gene matches. This CDR3 spans 14 amino acids. The V gene's germline CDR1 is MNHNS and CDR2 SASEGT. CDR3 region: CASISGQPIYGYTF. DNA of the CDR3: TGTGCCAGCATCTCGGGACAGCCCATCTATGGCTACACCTTC.

This clonotype has at least ten counts. The chain uses TRBV20-1 and TRBJ2-3; TRBD2 matches 7 bases. This CDR3 comprises 14 residues. The germline CDR1 and CDR2 sequences are DFQATT and SNEGSKA (reference sequence). The junction had 9 bases not matched to a gene; V was cut back by 5 bases and J by 4 bases. The DNA of the CDR3 is TGCAGTGCTCAGAGGCGGGGGTATTCAGATACGCAGTATTTT. It yields the protein CSAQRRGYSDTQYF.

In this sample, this clonotype turned up many times. The V call is TRBV6-2 or TRBV6-3, the J call TRBJ2-7; 9 bases fit TRBD2. CDR3 length: 16 residues. The germline gives CDR1 MNHEY, CDR2 SVGEGT. Losses at the gene ends were 0 bases for V and 1 base for J; bases not matched to a gene: 4. CDR3 sequence reads: CASSYSTSGGSYEQYF. DNA of the CDR3: TGTGCCAGCAGTTACTCTACCAGCGGGGGGTCCTACGAGCAGTACTTC.

At least ten counts were recorded for this clonotype. The chain couples TRBV6-5 to TRBJ2-7; 7 positions match TRBD2. Germline V gives CDR1 MNHEY, CDR2 SVGAGI. V was clipped by 0 bases and J by 2 bases; unmatched bases: 10. The CDR3 is 17 residues long. The CDR3 is CASSYSINSGVTYEQYF. In DNA, the CDR3 is TGTGCCAGCAGTTACTCGATAAACAGCGGGGTTACCTACGAGCAGTACTTC.

This clonotype was seen only a few times. The genes are TRBV12-3 or TRBV12-4 and TRBJ2-3, with a weak D call TRBD1 (5 bases). The length of the CDR3 is 13 residues. V shed 7 bases and J shed 4 bases, with 12 bases lying between them. Here the CDR3 DNA reads TGTGCCAGCATTTCAGGGTCGGCAGATACGCAGTATTTT. Protein sequence: CASISGSADTQYF.

This clonotype was found a few times. The chain recombines TRBV7-2 with TRBJ2-3, with D perhaps matching TRBD2 (5 bases). Germline V gene data show CDR1 as SGHTA and CDR2 as FQGNSA. V lost 3 bases and J lost 2, with 15 bases in between. This CDR3 spans 16 amino acids. CDR3 protein: CASSLGPAAPTDTQYF. The DNA for the CDR3 is TGTGCCAGCAGCTTGGGTCCAGCGGCCCCCACAGATACGCAGTATTTT.

This clonotype was seen more than once but under ten times. J is TRBJ2-1 and V is TRBV4-2; 13 nucleotides align to TRBD2. The CDR3 consists of 17 residues. The V gene's germline CDR1 is LGHNA and CDR2 YNFKEQ. Trimming took 3 bases from V and 1 from J; bases not matched to a gene: 3. In DNA, the CDR3 is TGTGCCAGCAGCCAGTCGGGACTAGCGGGGTCCTACAATGAGCAGTTCTTC. As protein: CASSQSGLAGSYNEQFF.

This clonotype has ten or more counts. This chain connects TRBV12-3 or TRBV12-4 to TRBJ1-3; D perhaps matches TRBD1 (6 bases). With 4 bases removed from V and 0 bases from J, the gap between germline ends came to 10 bases. The CDR3 is made up of 15 amino acids. The chain's CDR3 is CASSWTASSGNTIYF. The CDR3 DNA follows: TGTGCCAGCAGTTGGACAGCGAGCTCTGGAAACACCATATATTTT.

This clonotype was counted ten times or more. The J gene is TRBJ2-3, the V gene TRBV5-1; 9 bases fit TRBD2. J lost 2 bases, V lost 0 bases, and 4 bases had no gene match. The CDR3 covers 16 residues. Per germline, CDR1 SGHRS and CDR2 YFSETQ. CDR3 amino acids: CASSLGLAGFTDTQYF. The CDR3, as DNA: TGCGCCAGCAGCTTGGGCCTAGCGGGATTCACAGATACGCAGTATTTT.

This clonotype was recorded at least ten times. The gene calls are TRBV11-2 and TRBJ2-7, with 9 bases matching TRBD1. Trimming removed 3 bases from V and 0 bases from J; junction bases left unmatched: 0. The germline V gene encodes CDR1 SGHAT and CDR2 FQNNGV. This CDR3 comprises 14 residues. In nucleotides, the CDR3 is TGTGCCAGCAGCTTGACAGGGGGCTCCTACGAGCAGTACTTC. It yields the protein CASSLTGGSYEQYF.